This T cell receptor (beta chain) was identified in a study of metastatic and nonmetastatic thyroid tumors. Study-level information: Malignant and benign thyroid patients had repertoires compared in peripheral blood and tumor or nodule tissue.

Per the study methods: The study's classifier, a distant-metastasis tool for papillary thyroid cancer, was built using CDR3 differences across clinicopathological groups. TCRdb re-called the PCR reads with MiXCR. TCRdb's processing, not the study's, gives the V and J calls here. The sample lists roughly 58,000 clones; approximately 4.1% were seen once. The CDR3 extends over 18 amino acids. Germline loops: CDR1 LNHDA, CDR2 SQIVND (reference sequence). Trimming pared 2 bases from V and 0 bases from J, leaving 17 bases between. No treatment of any kind had been given to any patient before thyroid surgery. This clone showed up many times.

The sample was blood. This receptor was taken from a female donor with papillary thyroid cancer or a benign thyroid nodule (not recorded which). Some clones in this sample may be carry-over from other donors' samples. The J gene is TRBJ1-5, the V gene TRBV19; weak D call: TRBD1 (6 bases). Here the CDR3 DNA reads TGTGCCAGTAGTATAACGGGAACAGGGTTCGGTAGCAATCAGCCCCAGCATTTT. This codes for CASSITGTGFGSNQPQHF.